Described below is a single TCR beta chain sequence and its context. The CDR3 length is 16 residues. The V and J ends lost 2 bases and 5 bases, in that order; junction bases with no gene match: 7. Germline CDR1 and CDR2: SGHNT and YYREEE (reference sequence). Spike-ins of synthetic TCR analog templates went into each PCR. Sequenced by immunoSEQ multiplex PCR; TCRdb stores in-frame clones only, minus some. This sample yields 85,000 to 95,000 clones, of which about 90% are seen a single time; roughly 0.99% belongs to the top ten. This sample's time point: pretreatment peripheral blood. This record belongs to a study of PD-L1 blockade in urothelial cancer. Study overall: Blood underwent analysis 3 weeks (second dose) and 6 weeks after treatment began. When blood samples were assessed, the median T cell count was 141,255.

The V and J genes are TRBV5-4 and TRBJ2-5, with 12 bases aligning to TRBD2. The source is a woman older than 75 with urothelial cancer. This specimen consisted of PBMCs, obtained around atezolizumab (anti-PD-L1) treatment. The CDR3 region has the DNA TGTGCCAGCAGCTTTACTAGCGGGAGGAACTTGGAGACCCAGTACTTC. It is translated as CASSFTSGRNLETQYF.